Listed below are T cell receptor beta chains from one sample, sequenced in a study of T-cell reconstitution after alpha-beta-depleted transplantation in children. MiXCR, applied by TCRdb to the PCR reads, yields one record per CDR3 protein. Counted here are approximately 240,000 distinct CDR3 sequences, 9.5% to 13% occurring once; the ten biggest clones make up 28%. The starting material was PBMCs, obtained before TCRalphabeta/CD19-depleted stem cell transplant. The receptors here all came from a child under three years old with acute myeloid leukemia, due to receive a stem cell transplant. The CDR3 runs from the conserved cysteine through the conserved F or W. The D gene is left open where the match is weak. Size is stated for part of the rows, as once, few or many counts, or as a class when the clone is expanded.

size,J,D,V,CDR3,DNA
-,TRBJ2-2,TRBD2,TRBV24-1,CATSDWTSGSSGELFF,TGTGCCACCAGTGATTGGACTAGCGGGAGTTCCGGGGAGCTGTTTTTT
many,TRBJ1-4,TRBD1,TRBV6-5,CASSSEDRANATNEKLFF,TGTGCCAGCAGTTCTGAAGACAGGGCGAATGCAACTAATGAAAAACTGTTTTTT
many,TRBJ2-3,-,TRBV4-3,CASSQVGSGLKGVTQYF,TGCGCCAGCAGCCAAGTTGGATCCGGGCTTAAGGGCGTAACGCAGTATTTT
many,TRBJ2-7,-,TRBV5-1,CASSSLSYEQYF,TGCGCCAGCAGCTCCCTCTCCTACGAGCAGTACTTC
many,TRBJ2-3,TRBD2,TRBV12-3/TRBV12-4,CASSLGGGGSRTQYF,TGTGCCAGCTCCTTGGGGGGGGGTGGCAGTCGTACGCAGTATTTT
many,TRBJ2-1,TRBD2,TRBV7-3,CASSLWVLAGGDNEQFF,TGTGCCAGCAGCTTATGGGTATTAGCGGGAGGGGACAATGAGCAGTTCTTC
many,TRBJ1-1,TRBD1,TRBV2,CASTRDRTEAFF,TGTGCCAGCACGCGGGACAGAACTGAAGCTTTCTTT
few,TRBJ2-7,TRBD2,TRBV6-2/TRBV6-3,CASSIRTSGIYEQYF,TGTGCCAGCAGTATCCGGACTAGCGGGATCTACGAGCAGTACTTC
many,TRBJ2-5,-,TRBV5-1,CASSRMGETQYF,TGCGCCAGCAGCCGTATGGGGGAGACCCAGTACTTC
many,TRBJ2-1,TRBD2,TRBV7-9,CASSYGLADDEQFF,TGTGCCAGCAGCTACGGACTAGCTGACGATGAGCAGTTCTTC
many,TRBJ2-7,-,TRBV12-5,CASGLFPSYEQYF,TGTGCTAGTGGTTTGTTCCCCTCGTACGAGCAGTACTTC
many,TRBJ2-5,TRBD2,TRBV2,CASNLAGVETQYF,TGTGCCAGCAACCTAGCGGGAGTTGAGACCCAGTACTTC
few,TRBJ2-2,-,TRBV4-2,CAIVDQNTGELFF,TGTGCCATCGTTGACCAAAACACCGGGGAGCTGTTTTTT
many,TRBJ2-3,-,TRBV6-5,CASSSSVLGDTQYF,TGTGCCAGCAGTTCCTCCGTTCTGGGAGATACGCAGTATTTT
-,TRBJ2-1,TRBD2,TRBV6-2/TRBV6-3,CASSSTSGNNEQFF,TGTGCCAGCAGTTCCACTAGCGGCAACAATGAGCAGTTCTTC
few,TRBJ2-3,-,TRBV12-3/TRBV12-4,CASSLSLTSTDTQYF,TGTGCCAGCAGTTTAAGCTTAACTAGCACAGATACGCAGTATTTT
many,TRBJ2-5,-,TRBV28,CASSLFGGKETQYF,TGTGCCAGCAGTTTATTCGGGGGTAAAGAGACCCAGTACTTC
many,TRBJ2-7,TRBD1,TRBV7-2,CASSTTGGPYEQYF,TGTGCCAGCAGCACGACAGGGGGCCCCTACGAGCAGTACTTC
-,TRBJ2-3,TRBD1,TRBV27,CASSFGTGANTQYF,TGTGCCAGCAGTTTTGGGACAGGGGCGAATACGCAGTATTTT
many,TRBJ1-2,-,TRBV29-1,CSVEDIGYGYTF,TGCAGCGTTGAAGATATTGGGTATGGCTACACCTTC
many,TRBJ2-3,-,TRBV5-1,CASSLAPSEADTQYF,TGCGCCAGCAGCTTGGCCCCGTCAGAGGCAGATACGCAGTATTTT
many,TRBJ2-7,TRBD2,TRBV11-3,CASSYRGLAGGLAYEQYF,TGTGCCAGCAGCTATAGGGGACTAGCGGGAGGACTTGCCTACGAGCAGTACTTC
many,TRBJ2-7,-,TRBV6-6,CASSYGAEQYF,TGTGCCAGCAGTTACGGGGCCGAGCAGTACTTC
-,TRBJ1-2,-,TRBV7-2,CASSLVGGNVYGYTF,TGTGCCAGCAGCTTAGTAGGAGGTAACGTCTATGGCTACACCTTC
-,TRBJ2-7,-,TRBV12-3/TRBV12-4,CASNPYFYEQYF,TGTGCCAGCAACCCATATTTCTACGAGCAGTACTTC
many,TRBJ1-2,-,TRBV3-1,CASSQVDGYTF,TGTGCCAGCAGCCAAGTGGACGGCTACACCTTC
many,TRBJ1-5,TRBD1,TRBV19,CASSTTGGAGNQPQHF,TGTGCCAGTAGTACGACAGGGGGCGCGGGCAATCAGCCCCAGCATTTT